A single sample gave rise to the 17 T cell receptor beta chains below, sequenced in a study of blood T cell repertoires in COVID-19. TCRdb keeps only in-frame clones here, not all; method: immunoSEQ multiplex PCR. The repertoire holds around 250,000 clones, with more than 65% as singletons. Source material: peripheral blood. These receptors were collected from a man in his forties or fifties with active or convalescent COVID-19.

The rearrangement joins TRBV6-5 to TRBJ2-5, with no clear D. The CDR3 length is 12 residues. Between the trimmed V and J ends, which lost 7 bases and 0 bases, there was a span of 6 bases. CDR1 is MNHEY and CDR2 is SVGAGI in the germline V gene. The CDR3 region has the DNA TGTGCCAGCACGGTGTACCAAGAGACCCAGTACTTC. Translating it yields CASTVYQETQYF.

This clone was seen only once. CDR3 protein: CASSPLDTEAFF. The CDR3 nucleotides read TGTGCCAGCAGCCCCCTAGACACTGAAGCTTTCTTT. The gene calls are TRBV11-2 and TRBJ1-1; D ambiguous. Germline CDR1 is SGHAT and CDR2 is FQNNGV. The CDR3 runs to 12 residues. V was trimmed by 5 bases and J by 3 bases, leaving 7 bases between them.

This clone was detected only a few times. The rearrangement links TRBV27 to TRBJ2-7, with D possibly matching TRBD1 (5 bases). CDR1 is MNHEY, CDR2 SMNVEV, per germline (reference sequence). Trimming cost V 2 bases and J 2 bases, with 7 bases left between them. The CDR3 extends over 13 amino acids. In nucleotides, the CDR3 is TGTGCCAGCAGTTTAATAGGGGCCTACGAGCAGTACTTC. It translates to CASSLIGAYEQYF.

The chain joins TRBV6-5 to TRBJ1-2; no clear D. Germline CDR1 reads MNHEY; CDR2 reads SVGAGI. The CDR3 totals 11 residues. The germline V and J ends were trimmed by 6 bases and 3 bases, with 5 bases remaining between them. The CDR3 loop reads CASREDYGYTF. CDR3 sequence (DNA): TGTGCCAGCAGGGAGGACTATGGCTACACCTTC.

The chain has TRBV5-4 and TRBJ1-1, with no clear D. CDR3 size: 14 residues. Germline CDR1 SGHNT, CDR2 YYREEE (reference sequence). Trimming left V 4 bases short and J 0 bases short, with 10 bases between. CDR3 coding DNA: TGTGCCAGCAGCGCTAACCAATTGAACACTGAAGCTTTCTTT. Translation gives CASSANQLNTEAFF.

This clone was observed a few times. The genes are TRBV5-1 and TRBJ2-1, with a tentative D call TRBD2 (7 bases). V shed 4 bases and J shed 1 base, with 15 bases lying between them. Per the germline V gene, CDR1 is SGHRS and CDR2 is YFSETQ. CDR3 length: 16 amino acids. The CDR3 sequence: CASSGLGGRSYNEQFF. CDR3 bases: TGCGCCAGCAGCGGTCTCGGGGGGCGATCCTACAATGAGCAGTTCTTC.

The V and J genes are TRBV5-1 and TRBJ2-3; 7 bases map to TRBD2. The germline gives CDR1 SGHRS, CDR2 YFSETQ. Unmatched junction bases numbered 8, after V lost 3 bases and J lost 4 bases. The CDR3 is 15 amino acids. Here the CDR3 DNA reads TGCGCCAGCAGCTCGGGACTAAAGAACCCAGATACGCAGTATTTT. It translates to CASSSGLKNPDTQYF.

In DNA form, the CDR3 reads TGTGCCTGGAGAATCAGGTATAATGGCTACACCTTC. Amino acids: CAWRIRYNGYTF. The chain joins TRBV30 to TRBJ1-2; no clear D gene. The CDR3 has 12 residues. The ends were cut back, 3 bases at V and 6 bases at J, with 11 bases in the middle. Germline V gene data show CDR1 as GTSNPN and CDR2 as SVGIG (reference sequence). The full variable domain, completed using reference TRBV30 and TRBJ1-2, is SQTIHQWPATLVQPVGSPLSLECTVEGTSNPNLYWYRQAAGRGLQLLFYSVGIGQISSEVPQNLSASRPQDRQFILSSKKLLLSDSGFYLCAWRIRYNGYTFGSGTRLTVV.

The table lists this clone with a count of one. The chain combines TRBV3-1 (or the pseudogene TRBV3-2) with TRBJ1-2; 8 nucleotides line up with TRBD1. CDR3 length: 14 amino acids. The trim removed 4 bases at V and 8 bases at J, leaving 9 bases unmatched. Germline loops: CDR1 LGHDT, CDR2 YNNKEL (reference sequence). The CDR3 is CASSPVRGRWGYTF. CDR3 nucleotides: TGTGCCAGCAGCCCTGTCAGGGGGCGGTGGGGCTACACCTTC.

The rearrangement joins TRBV18 to TRBJ2-5; a possible D gene is TRBD1 (6 bases). Trimming took 4 bases from V and 5 from J, leaving 14 bases between them. This CDR3 has 14 residues. The germline V gene encodes CDR1 KGHSH and CDR2 LQKENI. The CDR3 loop reads CASSRGRTGETQYF. CDR3 coding DNA: TGTGCCAGCTCACGGGGGCGCACGGGGGAGACCCAGTACTTC.

In this sample, this clone turned up a few times. The chain carries TRBV30 and TRBJ1-2; the match to TRBD1 covers 7 bases. V was pared by 6 bases and J by 4 bases, with 2 bases of the junction left unmatched. CDR1 is GTSNPN and CDR2 is SVGIG in the germline V gene (reference sequence). CDR3 size: 11 residues. The CDR3 region has the DNA TGTGCCTGCCGGGACAGCTATGGCTACACCTTC. Amino acid sequence: CACRDSYGYTF.

J is TRBJ2-7 and V is TRBV5-1; D unclear. The germline V gene has CDR1 SGHRS and CDR2 YFSETQ. CDR3 length: 15 amino acids. Trimming took off 0 bases at V and 2 bases at J, with 12 bases between the two ends. The CDR3: CASSLGAGLTYEQYF. In nucleotides, the CDR3 is TGCGCCAGCAGCTTGGGGGCAGGCCTAACCTACGAGCAGTACTTC.

The chain joins TRBV5-5 to TRBJ2-7, with 14 positions matching TRBD2. V was clipped by 0 bases and J by 0 bases; unmatched bases: 5. This CDR3 has 18 amino acids. From germline, CDR1 is SGHKS and CDR2 YYEKEE (reference sequence). This CDR3 is CASSLEGTSGGRSYEQYF. The CDR3 DNA reads as TGTGCCAGCAGCTTGGAGGGGACTAGCGGGGGCCGCTCCTACGAGCAGTACTTC.

The chain employs TRBV10-3 and TRBJ1-2; D remains unclear. Germline V gene lookup returns CDR1 ENHRY and CDR2 SYGVKD. V was cut by 1 base and J by 1 base, with 7 bases left in between. The CDR3 length is 14 residues. CDR3 amino acids: CAISELQFNYGYTF. Here the CDR3 DNA reads TGTGCCATCAGTGAGTTACAGTTTAACTATGGCTACACCTTC.

V and J are TRBV4-3 and TRBJ1-3; D is perhaps TRBD1 (5 bases). The CDR3 has 17 residues. The V and J ends lost 1 base and 0 bases respectively, with 13 bases between them. Germline V gene data show CDR1 as LGHNA and CDR2 as YSLEER. CDR3 sequence: CASSQVPGRVSGNTIYF. CDR3 bases: TGCGCCAGCAGCCAAGTTCCAGGGAGGGTCTCTGGAAACACCATATATTTT.

The chain links TRBV9 to TRBJ2-5, with TRBD2 matching 7 bases. Looked up from germline, CDR1 is SGDLS and CDR2 is YYNGEE. The CDR3 runs to 15 residues. J gave up 1 base and V 4 bases, and 7 bases lay outside the gene matches. CDR3 region: CASSLEAGPQETQYF. The DNA of the CDR3 is TGTGCCAGCAGCTTAGAAGCGGGGCCCCAAGAGACCCAGTACTTC.

J is TRBJ1-1 and V is TRBV2, with 7 bases matching TRBD1. Germline V lookup: CDR1 SNHLY, CDR2 FYNNEI. The V gene end was trimmed by 11 bases and the J gene end by 2 bases; junction bases not matched to a gene: 5. The CDR3 has 12 residues. This chain's CDR3 is CAGGTDNTEAFF. The DNA for the CDR3 is TGTGCCGGCGGGACAGACAACACTGAAGCTTTCTTT.